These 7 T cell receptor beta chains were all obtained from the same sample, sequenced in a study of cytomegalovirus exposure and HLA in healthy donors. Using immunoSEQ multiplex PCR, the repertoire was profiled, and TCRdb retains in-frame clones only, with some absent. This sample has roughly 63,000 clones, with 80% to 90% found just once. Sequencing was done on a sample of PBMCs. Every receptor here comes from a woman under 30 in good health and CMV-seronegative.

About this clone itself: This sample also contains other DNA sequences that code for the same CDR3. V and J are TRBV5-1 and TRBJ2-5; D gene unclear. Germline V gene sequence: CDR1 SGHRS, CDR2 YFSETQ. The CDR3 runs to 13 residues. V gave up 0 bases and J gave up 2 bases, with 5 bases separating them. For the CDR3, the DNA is TGCGCCAGCAGCTTGGTGAGTCAAGAGACCCAGTACTTC. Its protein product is CASSLVSQETQYF.

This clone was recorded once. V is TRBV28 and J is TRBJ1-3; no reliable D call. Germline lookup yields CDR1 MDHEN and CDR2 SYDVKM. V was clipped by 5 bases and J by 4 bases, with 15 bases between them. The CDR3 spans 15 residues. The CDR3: CASSRRRVSGNTIYF. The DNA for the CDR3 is TGTGCCAGCAGTCGAAGGAGGGTCTCCGGAAACACCATATATTTT.

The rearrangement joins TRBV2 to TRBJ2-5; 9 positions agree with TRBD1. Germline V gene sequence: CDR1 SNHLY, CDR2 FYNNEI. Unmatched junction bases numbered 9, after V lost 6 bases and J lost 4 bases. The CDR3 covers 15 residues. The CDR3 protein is CASSLRGQGGETQYF. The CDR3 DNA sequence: TGTGCCAGCAGCCTAAGGGGACAGGGAGGAGAGACCCAGTACTTC. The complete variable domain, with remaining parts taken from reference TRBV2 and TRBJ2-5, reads EPEVTQTPSHQVTQMGQEVILRCVPISNHLYFYWYRQILGQKVEFLVSFYNNEISEKSEIFDDQFSVERPDGSNFTLKIRSTKLEDSAMYFCASSLRGQGGETQYFGPGTRLLVL.

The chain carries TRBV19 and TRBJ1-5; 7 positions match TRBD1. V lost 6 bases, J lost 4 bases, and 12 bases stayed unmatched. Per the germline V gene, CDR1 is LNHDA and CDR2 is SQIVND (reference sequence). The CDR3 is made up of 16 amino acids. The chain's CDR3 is CASSARREQGNQPQHF. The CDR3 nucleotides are TGTGCCAGTAGCGCACGTAGGGAACAGGGGAATCAGCCCCAGCATTTT.

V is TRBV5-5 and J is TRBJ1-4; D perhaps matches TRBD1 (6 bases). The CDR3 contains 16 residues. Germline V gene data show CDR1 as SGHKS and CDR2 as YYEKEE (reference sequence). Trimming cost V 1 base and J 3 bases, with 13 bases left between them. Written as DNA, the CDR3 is TGTGCCAGCAGCTTGTTTTCCAGGGGTGCTAATGAAAAACTGTTTTTT. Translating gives CASSLFSRGANEKLFF.

CDR3 DNA: TGTGCCAGCAGCCCCCTGCCGGGGGTTACCAGTCAGCCCCAGCATTTT. Protein: CASSPLPGVTSQPQHF. The chain combines TRBV21-1 with TRBJ1-5. TRBV21-1 is tagged as a pseudogene. The CDR3 has 16 amino acids.

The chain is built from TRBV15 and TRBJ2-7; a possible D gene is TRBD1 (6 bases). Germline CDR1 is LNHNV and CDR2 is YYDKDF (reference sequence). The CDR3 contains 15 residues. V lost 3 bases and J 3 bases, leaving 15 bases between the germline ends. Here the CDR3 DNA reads TGTGCCACCAGCAGGGGGGCAGGGGCCAGCTACGAGCAGTACTTC. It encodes CATSRGAGASYEQYF.